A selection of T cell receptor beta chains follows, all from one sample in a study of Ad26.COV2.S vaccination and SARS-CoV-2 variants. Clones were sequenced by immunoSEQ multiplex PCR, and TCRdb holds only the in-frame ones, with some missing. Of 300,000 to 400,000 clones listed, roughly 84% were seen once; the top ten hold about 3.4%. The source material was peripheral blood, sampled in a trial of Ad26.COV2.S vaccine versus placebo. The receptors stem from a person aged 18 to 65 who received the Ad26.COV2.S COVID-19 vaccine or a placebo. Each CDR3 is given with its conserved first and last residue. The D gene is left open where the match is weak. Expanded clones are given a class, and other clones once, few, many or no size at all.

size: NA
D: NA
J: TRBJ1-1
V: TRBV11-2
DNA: TGTGCCAGCAGCTTAGTAGGGGGGATGGGGCTGGGCACTGAAGCTTTCTTT
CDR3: CASSLVGGMGLGTEAFF

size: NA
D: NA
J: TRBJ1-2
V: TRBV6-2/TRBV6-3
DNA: TGTGCCAGCAGTTACTCAGGTGTAACAGGATCGGGCTACACCTTC
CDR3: CASSYSGVTGSGYTF

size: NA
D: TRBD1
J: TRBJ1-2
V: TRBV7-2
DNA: TGTGCCAGCAGCTTAGTAAGGGGGCCGGGCGGCTACACCTTC
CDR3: CASSLVRGPGGYTF

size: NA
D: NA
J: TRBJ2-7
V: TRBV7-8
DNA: TGTGCCAGCAGCCACCCCTACGAGCAGTACTTC
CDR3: CASSHPYEQYF

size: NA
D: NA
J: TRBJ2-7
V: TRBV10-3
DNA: TGTGCCATCAGTGACAGGGCGGGGAGCTCCTACGAGCAGTACTTC
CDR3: CAISDRAGSSYEQYF

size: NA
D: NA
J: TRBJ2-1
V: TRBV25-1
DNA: TGTGCCAGCAGCCCCGGGACTCTAAGCCGTGAGCAGTTCTTC
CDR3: CASSPGTLSREQFF

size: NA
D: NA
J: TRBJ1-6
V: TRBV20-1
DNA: TGCAGTGCTAGTGGGCGGTTCAATTCACCCCTCCACTTT
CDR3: CSASGRFNSPLHF

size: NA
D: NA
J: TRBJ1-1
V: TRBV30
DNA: TGTGCCTGGAAGACCCCGATGGGCCTGAAGAACACTGAAGCTTTCTTT
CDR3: CAWKTPMGLKNTEAFF

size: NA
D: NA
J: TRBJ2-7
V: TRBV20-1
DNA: TGCAGTGCTAGAGGTGGGGTCGAGCAGTACTTC
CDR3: CSARGGVEQYF

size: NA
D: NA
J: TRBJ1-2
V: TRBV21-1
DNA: TGTGCCAGCAGCAACCTCCGAGACAGGCTCTACTATGGCTACACCTTC
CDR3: CASSNLRDRLYYGYTF

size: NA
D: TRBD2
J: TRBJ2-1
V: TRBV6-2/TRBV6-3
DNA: TGTGCCAGCAGTTCCCGGACTAGCGACGAGCAGTTCTTC
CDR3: CASSSRTSDEQFF

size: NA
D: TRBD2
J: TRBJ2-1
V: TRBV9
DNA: TGTGCCAGCAGCGTAGGAGGCGGGGGGGCCTACAATGAGCAGTTCTTC
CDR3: CASSVGGGGAYNEQFF

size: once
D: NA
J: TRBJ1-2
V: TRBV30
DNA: TGTGCCTGGAGTGCAAAAGGGGCCCTCTATGGCTACACCTTC
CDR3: CAWSAKGALYGYTF

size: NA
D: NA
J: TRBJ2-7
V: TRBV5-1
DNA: TGCGCCAGCAGCTTGGAGGGGGGCTACTACGAGCAGTACTTC
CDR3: CASSLEGGYYEQYF

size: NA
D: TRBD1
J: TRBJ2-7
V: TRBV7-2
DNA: TGTGCCAGCAGCTTAAGGTCAGGGCAGGGGGTGGCCTACGAGCAGTACTTC
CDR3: CASSLRSGQGVAYEQYF

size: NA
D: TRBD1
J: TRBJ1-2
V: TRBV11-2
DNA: TGTGCCAGCAGCCCAGACAGGGCCTATGGCTACACCTTC
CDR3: CASSPDRAYGYTF

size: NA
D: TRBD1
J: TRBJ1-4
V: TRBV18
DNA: TGTGCCAGCTCGGGACAGCGCATCGCAACTAATGAAAAACTGTTTTTT
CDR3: CASSGQRIATNEKLFF

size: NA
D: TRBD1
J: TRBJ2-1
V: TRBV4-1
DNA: TGCGCCAGCAGCCAAGTAAAATCCGGGACAGGGTTTAATGAGCAGTTCTTC
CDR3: CASSQVKSGTGFNEQFF

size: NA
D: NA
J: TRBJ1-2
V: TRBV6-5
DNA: TGTGCCACCAGGGAGTTCTATGGCTACACCTTC
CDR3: CATREFYGYTF

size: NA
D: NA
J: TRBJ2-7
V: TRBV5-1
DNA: TGCGCCAGCAGCCCGAGCGGAGGAGGCCACGAGCAGTACTTC
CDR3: CASSPSGGGHEQYF

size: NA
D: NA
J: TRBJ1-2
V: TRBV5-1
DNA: TGCGCCAGCAGCCCAGGGGATCTAACAAGAAGCTATGGCTACACCTTC
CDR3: CASSPGDLTRSYGYTF

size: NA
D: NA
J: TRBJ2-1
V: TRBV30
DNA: TGTGCCTGGAGTACCTACGTTGCAGGAGCCCCCTACAATGAGCAGTTCTTC
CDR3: CAWSTYVAGAPYNEQFF

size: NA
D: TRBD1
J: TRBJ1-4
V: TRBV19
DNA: TGTGCCAGTAGTCGACAGGGGGAGGTGAAACTGTTTTTT
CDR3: CASSRQGEVKLFF

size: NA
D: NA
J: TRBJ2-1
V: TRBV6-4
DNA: TGTGCCAGCAGTGACTCGCTAGTTCCCTACAATGAGCAGTTCTTC
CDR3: CASSDSLVPYNEQFF

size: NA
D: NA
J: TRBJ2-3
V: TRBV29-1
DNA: TGCAGCGTTGATGGGACCCTCTTCACAGATACGCAGTATTTT
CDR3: CSVDGTLFTDTQYF

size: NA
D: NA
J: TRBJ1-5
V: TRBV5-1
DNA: TGCGCCAGCAGCCCGGGACGGAACCGGCAGCCCCAGCATTTT
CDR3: CASSPGRNRQPQHF

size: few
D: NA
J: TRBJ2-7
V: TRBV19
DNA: TGTGCCAGTAGTCCGGCTCTCGGCGAGCAGTACTTC
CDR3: CASSPALGEQYF

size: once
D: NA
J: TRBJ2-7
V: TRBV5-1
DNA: TGCGCCAGCAGCTCAACAGGGACCCAAGTAGACGAGCAGTACTTC
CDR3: CASSSTGTQVDEQYF

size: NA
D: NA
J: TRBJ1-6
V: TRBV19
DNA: TGTGCCAGTAGTATAGGAGGCACACCAGGTATGAGAAATTCACCCCTCCACTTT
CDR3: CASSIGGTPGMRNSPLHF

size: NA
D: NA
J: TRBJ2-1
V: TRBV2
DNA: TGTGCCAGCAGTTCGGTCGGCCCCCTGGGGAATGAGCAGTTCTTC
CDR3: CASSSVGPLGNEQFF

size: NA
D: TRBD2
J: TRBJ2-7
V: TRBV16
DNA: TGTGCCAGCAGCCCCGGCGGGCTAGCGGGGGCCCGACTCTCCTACGAGCAGTACTTC
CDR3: CASSPGGLAGARLSYEQYF

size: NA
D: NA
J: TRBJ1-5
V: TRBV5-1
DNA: TGCGCCAGCAGCTGGGGAGGAGGCGCTAATCAGCCCCAGCATTTT
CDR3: CASSWGGGANQPQHF

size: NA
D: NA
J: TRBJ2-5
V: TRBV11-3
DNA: TGTGCCAGAAAACCTGGGCGGCCTTTGGAGACCCAGTACTTC
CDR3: CARKPGRPLETQYF

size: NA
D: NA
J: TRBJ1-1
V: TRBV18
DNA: TGTGCCAGCTCACCTGGGCAGATGAACACTGAAGCTTTCTTT
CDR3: CASSPGQMNTEAFF

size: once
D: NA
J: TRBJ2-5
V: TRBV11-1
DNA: TGTGCCAGCAGCTTAGTTGGGAGTCATCAAGAGACCCAGTACTTC
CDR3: CASSLVGSHQETQYF

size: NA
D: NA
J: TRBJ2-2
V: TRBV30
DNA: TGTGCCTGGTACAGGTCGAACACCGGGGAGCTGTTTTTT
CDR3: CAWYRSNTGELFF

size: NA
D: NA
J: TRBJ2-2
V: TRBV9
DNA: TGTGCCAGCAGCGTAGCCGGCACCGGGGAGCTGTTTTTT
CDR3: CASSVAGTGELFF

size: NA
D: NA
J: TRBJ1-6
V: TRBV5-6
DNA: TGTGCCAGCAGCTTGGGTGGACTTAAACATTCACCCCTCCACTTT
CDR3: CASSLGGLKHSPLHF

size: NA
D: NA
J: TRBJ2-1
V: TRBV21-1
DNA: TGTGCCAGCAGCTTCCGGACTAGCGAAAAGTTCTTC
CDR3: CASSFRTSEKFF

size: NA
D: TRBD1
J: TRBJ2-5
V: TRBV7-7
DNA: TGTGCTAGCAGCCCCGGGACAGGGATCCAAGAGACCCAGTACTTC
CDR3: CASSPGTGIQETQYF

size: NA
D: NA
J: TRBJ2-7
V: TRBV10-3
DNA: TGTGCCATCAGTGTGGCGGCCCCGGGGGACGAGCAGTACTTC
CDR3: CAISVAAPGDEQYF

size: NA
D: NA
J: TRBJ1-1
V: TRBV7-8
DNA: TGTGCCAGCAGCTTAACAAAGGGTGCCAGATTGAACACTGAAGCTTTCTTT
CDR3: CASSLTKGARLNTEAFF

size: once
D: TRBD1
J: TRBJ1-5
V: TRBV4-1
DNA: TGCGCCAGCAGCCAAGATGGGACAGGGTACCAGCCCCAGCATTTT
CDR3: CASSQDGTGYQPQHF

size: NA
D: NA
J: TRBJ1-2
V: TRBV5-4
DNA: TGTGCCAGCAGCTTGGGAGGTTATGGCTACACCTTC
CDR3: CASSLGGYGYTF

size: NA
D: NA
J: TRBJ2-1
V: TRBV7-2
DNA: TGTGCCAGCAGCGCGACCGGGGGCGGGGGGTTCTTC
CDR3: CASSATGGGGFF

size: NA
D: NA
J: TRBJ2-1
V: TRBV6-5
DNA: TGTGCCAGCAGTTACCGGGGGCCCGGGGCCGATGAGCAGTTCTTC
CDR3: CASSYRGPGADEQFF

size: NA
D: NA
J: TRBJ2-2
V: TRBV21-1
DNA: TGTGCCAGCAGCGCGCCCACCGGGGAGCTGTTTTTT
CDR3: CASSAPTGELFF

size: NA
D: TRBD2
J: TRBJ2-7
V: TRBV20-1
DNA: TGCAGTGCTAGTGGGACTAGCGGGAGCTCCTACGAGCAGTACTTC
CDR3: CSASGTSGSSYEQYF

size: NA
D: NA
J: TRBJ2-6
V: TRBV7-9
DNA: TGTGCCAGCCTTTCTTTTTGGGAAACCCGCTCTGGGGCCAACGTCCTGACTTTC
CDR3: CASLSFWETRSGANVLTF

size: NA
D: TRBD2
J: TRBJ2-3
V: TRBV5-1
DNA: TGCGCCAGCAGCCCTAGGACTAGCGGGGGGACAACAGATACGCAGTATTTT
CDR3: CASSPRTSGGTTDTQYF

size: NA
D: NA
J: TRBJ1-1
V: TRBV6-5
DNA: TGTACCACAACCCATATGAACACTGAAGCTTTCTTT
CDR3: CTTTHMNTEAFF

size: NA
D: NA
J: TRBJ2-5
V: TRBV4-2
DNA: TGTGCCAGCAGCCAAGATCAAGCGGAAGAGACCCAGTACTTC
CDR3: CASSQDQAEETQYF

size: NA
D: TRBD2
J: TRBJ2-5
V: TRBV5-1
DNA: TGCGCCAGCAGCTTGAATCCTTGGTTGAATAGCGGGGACCAAGAGACCCAGTACTTC
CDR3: CASSLNPWLNSGDQETQYF

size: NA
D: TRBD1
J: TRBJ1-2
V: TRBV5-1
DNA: TGCGCCAGCAGCTTCACCGGGACAGGGGATAGCTATGGCTACACCTTC
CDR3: CASSFTGTGDSYGYTF

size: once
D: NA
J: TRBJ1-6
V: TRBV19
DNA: TGTGCCAGTAGTATAGCCCCGAGTGTACCGTATAATTCACCCCTCCACTTT
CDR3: CASSIAPSVPYNSPLHF

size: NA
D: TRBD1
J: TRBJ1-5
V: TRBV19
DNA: TGTGCCAGTAGAGGGCAGGGGGGACGGCTCTTTCAGCCCCAGCATTTT
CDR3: CASRGQGGRLFQPQHF

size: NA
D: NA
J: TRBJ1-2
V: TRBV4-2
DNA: TGTGCCAGCAGCCAACGTGGAGGTGACTATGGCTACACCTTC
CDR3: CASSQRGGDYGYTF

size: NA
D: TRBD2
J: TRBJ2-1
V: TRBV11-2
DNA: TGTGCCAGCAGCGCGGCTAGCGGGGGGGGAAATGAGCAGTTCTTC
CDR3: CASSAASGGGNEQFF